This T cell receptor beta chain is from a study of identical twins. Findings and limits, study-wide: Abundant beta clonotypes from cord blood had fewer insertions, unlike memory repertoires, which showed none.

Germline CDR1 reads SGHAT; CDR2 reads FQNNGV. Trimming shortened V by 0 bases and J by 7 bases, and 6 bases separated the two germline ends. CDR3 size: 13 residues. Through template switching, a universal primer site was introduced, and the cDNA contained unique molecular identifiers. TCRdb analysed the 5' RACE reads with MiXCR anew, one entry per CDR3 protein. The profile shows some 500,000 distinct CDR3 sequences, over 11% of them singletons. This clonotype came up many times. Its specificity is not known. The sample was also reused in another study, on yellow fever vaccine responses in identical twins.

The sample consisted of CD4+ T cells sorted from blood. The chain links TRBV11-2 to TRBJ2-2, with D uncertain. The sequence was collected from a woman in her late teens or twenties in good health. Here the CDR3 reads CASSLDLGGELFF. The CDR3 nucleotides are TGTGCCAGCAGCTTAGATCTTGGCGGGGAGCTGTTTTTT.